Below are 27 T cell receptor beta chains sequenced from a single sample in a study of response to subunit inactivated influenza vaccine. TCRdb reprocessed the RT-PCR reads via MiXCR and lists one record per CDR3 protein. The sample lists about 800,000 distinct CDR3 sequences, about 20% occurring once. The material sequenced was PBMCs from blood, taken more than 4 days after vaccination. The receptor source for this set is a man in his forties or fifties who received an inactivated influenza vaccine.

This chain uses TRBV7-9 with TRBJ2-7, with a tentative D call TRBD2 (6 bases). CDR1 SEHNR and CDR2 FQNEAQ come from the germline V gene (reference sequence). Trimming stripped 7 bases from V and 0 bases from J, with 19 bases between. CDR3 size: 16 residues. The CDR3 spells CASILAEGGISYEQYF. The CDR3, as DNA: TGTGCCAGCATCCTAGCTGAGGGAGGAATCTCCTACGAGCAGTACTTC.

This CDR3 reads CASTLESDTGELFF. CDR3 coding DNA: TGCGCCAGCACCTTAGAGAGCGACACCGGGGAGCTGTTTTTT. J is TRBJ2-2 and V is TRBV5-1, with D unresolved. CDR1 is SGHRS, CDR2 YFSETQ, per germline. CDR3 length: 14 amino acids. Trimming shortened V by 6 bases and J by 3 bases, and 12 bases separated the two germline ends.

The rearrangement uses TRBV5-1 and TRBJ1-3, with no clear D. V lost 3 bases to trimming and J lost 7 bases, with 14 bases between them. Germline-derived CDR1 and CDR2 are SGHRS and YFSETQ. The CDR3 runs to 14 residues. This chain's CDR3 is CASSSGLGSNTIYF. The CDR3 DNA is TGCGCCAGCAGCTCAGGACTGGGGAGTAACACCATATATTTT.

This clonotype occurred a few times. The rearrangement joins TRBV6-5 to TRBJ2-5, with D tentatively TRBD2 (6 bases). V was clipped by 3 bases and J by 0 bases, with 11 bases between them. CDR1 is MNHEY and CDR2 is SVGAGI in the germline V gene. There are 15 residues in the CDR3. CDR3 sequence: CASSYGGANQETQYF. The CDR3 DNA is TGTGCCAGCAGTTATGGCGGGGCGAACCAAGAGACCCAGTACTTC.

This clonotype occurred a few times. The V and J genes are TRBV12-3 or TRBV12-4 and TRBJ2-7; D gene uncertain. Trimming took 6 bases from V and 0 from J, leaving 12 bases between them. The CDR3 covers 14 residues. The CDR3 DNA follows: TGTGCCAGCAGCCCAGAACTACTCTCCTACGAGCAGTACTTC. Amino acids: CASSPELLSYEQYF.

The chain links TRBV4-1 to TRBJ2-7; 12 nucleotides agree with TRBD2. The CDR3 is 15 residues long. The V segment lost 5 bases and the J segment 2 bases; nucleotides outside the gene matches: 4. Germline CDR1 MGHRA, CDR2 YSYEKL. CDR3 region: CASSATSGSPYEQYF. The CDR3 region has the DNA TGCGCCAGCAGCGCGACTAGCGGGAGCCCCTACGAGCAGTACTTC.

The CDR3 loop is CSVLSGGPYEQYF. CDR3 DNA sequence: TGCAGCGTGCTTAGCGGGGGGCCCTACGAGCAGTACTTC. The genes are TRBV29-1 and TRBJ2-7; 10 positions match TRBD2. The CDR3 extends over 13 amino acids. Trimming removed 6 bases from V and 2 bases from J; junction bases left unmatched: 4. Germline V gene data show CDR1 as SQVTM and CDR2 as ANQGSEA.

This clonotype has just a few counts. The J gene is TRBJ2-5, the V gene TRBV5-6, with a tentative D call TRBD2 (6 bases). Trimming took 4 bases from V and 2 from J, leaving 15 bases between them. The CDR3 has 15 residues. Germline CDR1 and CDR2: SGHDT and YYEEEE. Here the CDR3 reads CASSPVRDFQETQYF. CDR3 DNA sequence: TGTGCCAGCAGCCCAGTACGGGACTTTCAAGAGACCCAGTACTTC.

The chain couples TRBV7-9 to TRBJ2-5; 12 nucleotides line up with TRBD2. Trimming took 5 bases from V and 4 from J; bases not matched to a gene: 11. The CDR3 spans 17 residues. Germline CDR1 SEHNR, CDR2 FQNEAQ (reference sequence). The CDR3, as DNA: TGTGCCAGCAGCCCGAGACTAGCGGGAGATTGGAGAGAGACCCAGTACTTC. Its protein product is CASSPRLAGDWRETQYF. The variable domain in full, with the rest retrieved from reference TRBV7-9 and TRBJ2-5, is DTGVSQNPRHKITKRGQNVTFRCDPISEHNRLYWYRQTLGQGPEFLTYFQNEAQLEKSRLLSDRFSAERPKGSFSTLEIQRTEQGDSAMYLCASSPRLAGDWRETQYFGPGTRLLVL.

This clonotype has ten or more counts. This chain joins TRBV29-1 and TRBJ2-1; perhaps TRBD2 as D (6 bases). This CDR3 is built from 14 residues. V shed 6 bases and J shed 6 bases, with 18 bases lying between them. Germline CDR1 is SQVTM and CDR2 is ANQGSEA. CDR3 DNA: TGCAGCGTCCGATCTACCGGGGGATTCAATGAGCAGTTCTTC. Its translation is CSVRSTGGFNEQFF.

This clonotype showed up just a few times. This CDR3 reads CASRPRLGPGELFF. The CDR3 DNA reads as TGTGCCAGCAGACCCCGTTTGGGTCCCGGGGAGCTGTTTTTT. V and J are TRBV5-5 and TRBJ2-2, with D uncertain. CDR3 length equals 14 residues. The ends were cut back, 5 bases at V and 6 bases at J, with 14 bases in the middle. CDR1 SGHKS and CDR2 YYEKEE come from the germline V gene (reference sequence).

The table lists this clonotype with a few counts. As DNA, the CDR3 is TGTGCCAGCTCACGTTCGACAGGGGTCCTCCCCGGGGAGCTGTTTTTT. Encoded protein: CASSRSTGVLPGELFF. V is TRBV18 and J is TRBJ2-2, with TRBD1 matching over 8 bases. V gave up 4 bases and J gave up 6 bases; unmatched junction bases: 10. Germline values: CDR1 KGHSH, CDR2 LQKENI. The CDR3 covers 16 residues.

This chain joins TRBV11-2 and TRBJ2-1, with 11 nucleotides matching TRBD2. V gave up 6 bases and J gave up 7 bases; unmatched junction bases: 14. The germline V gene encodes CDR1 SGHAT and CDR2 FQNNGV. The CDR3 totals 17 residues. CDR3 amino acids: CASSHATGTSGFNEQFF. CDR3 DNA: TGTGCCAGCAGTCATGCGACCGGGACTAGCGGATTTAATGAGCAGTTCTTC.

The chain links TRBV4-3 to TRBJ2-1; 10 nucleotides match TRBD2. This CDR3 spans 17 amino acids. From germline, CDR1 is LGHNA and CDR2 YSLEER. Germline trimming cut 0 bases from V and 6 bases from J; bases unmatched to any gene: 8. The CDR3 nucleotides are TGCGCCAGCAGCCAAGATCTCCTAGCGGGAGTACCCAATGAGCAGTTCTTC. This codes for CASSQDLLAGVPNEQFF.

This rearrangement joins TRBV18 to TRBJ2-2; D gene ambiguous. With 5 bases removed from V and 0 bases from J, the gap between germline ends came to 13 bases. There are 16 residues in the CDR3. Germline V gene lookup returns CDR1 KGHSH and CDR2 LQKENI. The CDR3 nucleotides read TGTGCCAGCTCATCCCTGACCCCCGCGAACACCGGGGAGCTGTTTTTT. Encoded protein: CASSSLTPANTGELFF.

J is TRBJ2-3 and V is TRBV7-7; D perhaps matches TRBD2 (6 bases). This CDR3 spans 15 amino acids. The V and J ends lost 2 bases and 2 bases respectively, with 11 bases between them. Germline V gene data show CDR1 as SSHAT and CDR2 as FNYEAQ (reference sequence). CDR3 bases: TGTGCCAGCAGCTTATACGGGAGATTCACAGATACGCAGTATTTT. This sequence encodes CASSLYGRFTDTQYF.

This clonotype was observed a few times. The chain carries TRBV12-3 or TRBV12-4 and TRBJ2-7; unclear D gene. The V and J ends lost 4 bases and 1 base respectively, with 11 bases between them. This CDR3 is 14 amino acids long. This CDR3 is CASSSGYESYEQYF. For the CDR3, the DNA is TGTGCCAGCAGTTCCGGGTATGAGTCCTACGAGCAGTACTTC.

This clonotype occurred a few times. The CDR3 region has the DNA TGTGCCAGCAGACCGGGACAGAATTCACCCCTCCACTTT. Translating it yields CASRPGQNSPLHF. V usage is TRBV12-3 or TRBV12-4 and J usage is TRBJ1-6; TRBD1 agrees at 7 bases. The CDR3 is made up of 13 amino acids. With 6 bases clipped from V and 7 bases from J, the junction kept 3 bases outside the gene matches.

This clonotype was picked up a small number of times. V and J are TRBV27 and TRBJ1-6; TRBD1 might be the D (6 bases). Germline CDR1 is MNHEY and CDR2 is SMNVEV (reference sequence). The CDR3 length is 14 residues. The V end lost 3 bases, the J end lost 7 bases, and 10 bases lay between the germline ends. Written as DNA, the CDR3 is TGTGCCAGCAGTTTCCGACAGGAGAATTCACCCCTCCACTTT. Translation gives CASSFRQENSPLHF.

The genes are TRBV12-3 or TRBV12-4 and TRBJ2-3; 8 bases match TRBD2. The CDR3 is made up of 15 amino acids. V was clipped by 8 bases and J by 3 bases; unmatched bases: 10. CDR3 sequence (DNA): TGTGCCAGCCGTCTCAAGCGGGGGATTACAGATACGCAGTATTTT. This sequence encodes CASRLKRGITDTQYF.

The chain joins TRBV29-1 to TRBJ1-1; D gene ambiguous. Trimming cost V 3 bases and J 8 bases, with 10 bases left between them. This CDR3 region has 11 residues. CDR1 is SQVTM and CDR2 is ANQGSEA in the germline V gene. CDR3 protein: CSVDKGIEAFF. In nucleotides, the CDR3 is TGCAGCGTTGACAAGGGTATCGAAGCTTTCTTT.

This clonotype was counted only a few times. The gene calls are TRBV20-1 and TRBJ2-5, with no clear D. CDR1 and CDR2 from the germline V gene are DFQATT and SNEGSKA (reference sequence). V shed 6 bases and J shed 6 bases, with 20 bases lying between them. This CDR3 is 14 amino acids long. The CDR3 reads CSAQIPAARKTQYF. In DNA form, the CDR3 reads TGCAGTGCGCAGATCCCGGCCGCTCGGAAGACCCAGTACTTC.

The CDR3 loop reads CASSLWGQDQETQYF. In nucleotides, the CDR3 is TGTGCCAGCAGCTTGTGGGGACAGGACCAAGAGACCCAGTACTTC. J is TRBJ2-5 and V is TRBV5-6; 8 bases fit TRBD1. This CDR3 has 15 amino acids. The ends lost 1 base at V and 0 bases at J; junction bases unmatched: 2. CDR1 SGHDT and CDR2 YYEEEE come from the germline V gene. Drawing the rest from reference TRBV5-6 and TRBJ2-5, the complete variable domain is DAGVTQSPTHLIKTRGQQVTLRCSPKSGHDTVSWYQQALGQGPQFIFQYYEEEERQRGNFPDRFSGHQFPNYSSELNVNALLLGDSALYLCASSLWGQDQETQYFGPGTRLLVL.

This clonotype was found many times. The genes are TRBV5-1 and TRBJ2-5; D unclear. Germline CDR1 SGHRS, CDR2 YFSETQ. The V and J ends lost 1 base and 4 bases respectively, with 11 bases between them. This CDR3 is built from 14 residues. DNA for the CDR3: TGCGCCAGCAGCTTGTTCGTTACTGCAGAGACCCAGTACTTC. Protein sequence: CASSLFVTAETQYF. The entire variable domain, with the rest obtained from reference TRBV5-1 and TRBJ2-5, is as follows: KAGVTQTPRYLIKTRGQQVTLSCSPISGHRSVSWYQQTPGQGLQFLFEYFSETQRNKGNFPGRFSGRQFSNSRSEMNVSTLELGDSALYLCASSLFVTAETQYFGPGTRLLVL.

This clonotype was counted only a few times. This chain uses TRBV7-8 with TRBJ1-5; TRBD1 aligns across 7 bases. There are 17 residues in the CDR3. Germline V gene sequence: CDR1 SGHVS, CDR2 FQNEAQ. With V trimmed by 5 bases and J by 0 bases, 10 bases remained unmatched. CDR3 region: CASSLRSQGDSNQPQHF. The CDR3 nucleotides are TGTGCCAGCAGCCTAAGATCTCAGGGGGATAGCAATCAGCCCCAGCATTTT. Drawing the rest from reference TRBV7-8 and TRBJ1-5, the complete variable domain is GAGVSQSPRYKVAKRGQDVALRCDPISGHVSLFWYQQALGQGPEFLTYFQNEAQLDKSGLPSDRFFAERPEGSVSTLKIQRTQQEDSAVYLCASSLRSQGDSNQPQHFGDGTRLSIL.

This chain connects TRBV6-2 or TRBV6-3 to TRBJ2-1; the D gene is possibly TRBD2 (6 bases). The V end lost 6 bases, the J end lost 2 bases, and 17 bases lay between the germline ends. This CDR3 region has 16 residues. Germline CDR1 MNHEY, CDR2 SVGEGT. CDR3: CASRGLASETYNEQFF. The DNA for the CDR3 is TGTGCCAGCAGAGGTCTTGCTAGCGAAACCTACAATGAGCAGTTCTTC.

The rearrangement links TRBV10-1 to TRBJ2-4; D is uncertain. Looked up from germline, CDR1 is WNHNN and CDR2 is SYGVQD (reference sequence). The CDR3 runs 15 residues. Trimming cost V 5 bases and J 4 bases, with 15 bases left between them. Here the CDR3 reads CASSKTGSGKNIQYF. DNA of the CDR3: TGCGCCAGCAGTAAAACCGGGTCCGGGAAAAACATTCAGTACTTC.